The source of this TCR beta chain is a study of CD8 T cells in ankylosing spondylitis. Study findings and constraints: Clones tied to disease were said to be significantly enriched in matched ankylosing spondylitis synovial fluid. Blood of patients with ankylosing spondylitis appeared to be characterized by a TCR beta motif of several highly homologous variants.

Generation of TCR beta libraries employed quantitative 5'-RACE incorporating molecular barcodes. Each CDR3 protein gets one entry after TCRdb re-called the 5' RACE reads with MiXCR. The table shows 250,000 or so distinct CDR3 sequences, with about 10% occurring only once. The CDR3 contains 14 residues. With 0 bases removed from V and 5 bases from J, the gap between germline ends came to 8 bases. Germline lookup yields CDR1 SNHLY and CDR2 FYNNEI. Comment on this clonotype: Its antigen is unknown.

This sequence was found in a male donor with ankylosing spondylitis or in good health (not recorded which). Input material: blood, either unsorted or a sorted T cell fraction (not recorded which). The chain uses TRBV2 and TRBJ2-1, with D tentatively TRBD1 (6 bases). CDR3 region: CASSEAGAHNEQFF. The CDR3 DNA reads TGTGCCAGCAGTGAAGCGGGGGCCCACAATGAGCAGTTCTTC.